This TCR beta chain was obtained from a study of shared clonotypes between healthy human individuals. With respect to this clone: Other DNA variants within this sample encode the same CDR3.

TCRdb's copy holds only in-frame clones and misses some; the assay was immunoSEQ multiplex PCR. The sample consists of approximately 640,000 clones, about two thirds of them appearing once. The CDR3 has 16 residues. The V gene's germline CDR1 is MNHEY and CDR2 SVGAGI. Trimming stripped 0 bases from V and 0 bases from J, with 12 bases between. The source material was memory CD4+ T cells sorted from blood. Subset described: CD45RA-negative fraction. This TCR was recovered from a woman aged 25 to 45 in good health. V and J are TRBV6-5 and TRBJ2-7, with D hard to call. The CDR3 loop reads CASSYSLAESSYEQYF. CDR3 in DNA: TGTGCCAGCAGTTACTCGTTAGCCGAGAGCTCCTACGAGCAGTACTTC.